This TCR beta chain was sequenced for a study of tumor-infiltrating lymphocytes in localized non-small cell lung cancer. Looking at the study overall: Several tumor histologies, both smoking statuses, and some post-neoadjuvant chemotherapy samples were included.

This clone was seen a handful of times. Some clones are missing from TCRdb's copy, which holds only in-frame ones; the method was immunoSEQ multiplex PCR. The sample includes approximately 2,800 clones, more than 45% of them seen just once. Looked up from germline, CDR1 is LNHDA and CDR2 is SQIVND (reference sequence). V gave up 0 bases and J gave up 13 bases, with 7 bases separating them. CDR3 length: 12 residues. The rearrangement links TRBV19 to TRBJ1-6; D is unresolved. The clonotype comes from a human donor with non-small cell lung cancer. The specimen was uninvolved lung tissue not adjacent to the tumor. CDR3 in amino acids: CASSIDARPLHF. The DNA of the CDR3 is TGTGCCAGTAGTATAGATGCTCGGCCCCTCCACTTT.